The entry below gives a single TCR beta chain sequence along with its context. The antigen remains undetermined. Combining a sample-barcoded 5' primer with a J-beta primer mix, a second PCR ran for roughly 6 to 12 cycles. One entry per CDR3 protein results from TCRdb running MiXCR on the 5' RACE reads. The data show 780,000 or so distinct CDR3 sequences, 45% to 70% seen once. The data belong to a study of blood T cells in healthy people across ages. V was pared by 0 bases and J by 0 bases, with 9 bases of the junction left unmatched. The CDR3 runs to 18 residues. Germline CDR1 reads SGDLS; CDR2 reads YYNGEE. Study observations and caveats: A conclusive naive versus antigen-experienced comparison was prevented by the unsorted PBMCs.

Caucasian, healthy and from Russia, the donors were aged between about 6 and 100. This clonotype was obtained from a man between 35 and 55 years old in good health. The chain recombines TRBV9 with TRBJ2-5; TRBD2 aligns across 9 bases. The sequencing input was blood. The DNA for the CDR3 is TGTGCCAGCAGCGTAGGGCTAGCGGGGAGCGGGTACCAAGAGACCCAGTACTTC. Its protein is CASSVGLAGSGYQETQYF.